The rows below give T cell receptor beta chains drawn from one sample of a study of cytomegalovirus exposure and HLA in healthy donors. The data were produced by immunoSEQ multiplex PCR, yet TCRdb's version contains in-frame clones alone and is incomplete. This table has about 120,000 clones, more than 75% appearing once. Material: PBMCs. The receptors here all came from a woman in her thirties or forties in good health and CMV-seropositive. CDR3s include the opening cysteine and the closing phenylalanine or tryptophan. The D gene is left open where the match is weak. Rows give clone size only sometimes, using once, few, many, or a class for an expanded clone.

TRBV30	.	.	TRBJ2-3	TGTGCCTGGGGGTTGGCGGGGGCCACAGATACGCAGTATTTT	CAWGLAGATDTQYF
TRBV30	TRBD1	.	TRBJ2-3	TGTGCCTCCGGGACAGGAAAAGCGCAGTATTTT	CASGTGKAQYF
TRBV5-4	TRBD1	.	TRBJ1-1	TGTGCCAGCGGAGTCAGGGGGTACACTGAAGCTTTCTTT	CASGVRGYTEAFF
TRBV5-1	.	once	TRBJ1-6	TGCGCCAGCAGCCAGGGCGTATTGAATTCACCCCTCCACTTT	CASSQGVLNSPLHF
TRBV6-5	.	once	TRBJ1-1	TGTGCCAGCAGACAGACCAGGTACACTGAAGCTTTCTTT	CASRQTRYTEAFF
TRBV5-6	TRBD1	.	TRBJ1-3	TGTGCCAGCAGCAAGACAGGGGTCTTCTCTGGAAACACCATATATTTT	CASSKTGVFSGNTIYF
TRBV12-5	.	.	TRBJ1-3	TGTGCTAGTAGTCGCCCAGGGCCTGTTGCGAACACCATATATTTT	CASSRPGPVANTIYF
TRBV7-9	TRBD2	few	TRBJ2-1	TGTGCCAGCAGCCAACCGGGACTAGCGGCTCAGTTCTTC	CASSQPGLAAQFF
TRBV2	.	.	TRBJ2-5	TGTGCCAGCAGTGTTTCCGACAGCTTTTATGAGACCCAGTACTTC	CASSVSDSFYETQYF
TRBV7-7	TRBD1	.	TRBJ2-2	TGTGCTAGCAGCGCGACAGGGCGGGAGCTGTTTTTT	CASSATGRELFF
TRBV11-2	.	.	TRBJ1-6	TGTGCCAGCAGCTTAGGATCGGGTCGGGGTTCACCCCTCCACTTT	CASSLGSGRGSPLHF
TRBV7-6	TRBD1	.	TRBJ2-7	TGTGCCAGCAGCCGGTTAGTGGGACAGGGGAAATACGAGCAGTACTTC	CASSRLVGQGKYEQYF
TRBV5-1	.	few	TRBJ1-1	TGCGCCAGCAGCTTGAGACAGAACACTGAAGCTTTCTTT	CASSLRQNTEAFF
TRBV29-1	.	.	TRBJ1-2	TGCAGCGTTGAAGATAGCCTTAGGAGGGGGGGCTATGGCTACACCTTC	CSVEDSLRRGGYGYTF
TRBV5-1	TRBD2	.	TRBJ2-3	TGCGCCAGCAGTAATAGCGGGATCACAGATACGCAGTATTTT	CASSNSGITDTQYF
TRBV5-1	TRBD1	.	TRBJ1-6	TGCGCCAGCGCGGAAGCGACAGGGTTTGAGTCACCCCTCCACTTT	CASAEATGFESPLHF
TRBV19	.	.	TRBJ1-1	TGTGCCAGTAGTATACACGTGGGGACACCGAACACTGAAGCTTTCTTT	CASSIHVGTPNTEAFF
TRBV13	.	.	TRBJ2-2	TGTGCCAGCAGCCTCCCGAGGACCGGGGAGCTGTTTTTT	CASSLPRTGELFF
TRBV4-2	TRBD2	once	TRBJ2-3	TGTGCCAGCAGCTCACAGGGGACTAGCGGCGTCCGGTCGACAGATACGCAGTATTTT	CASSSQGTSGVRSTDTQYF
TRBV6-1	.	few	TRBJ1-1	TGTGCCAGCAGTGCCTACGTAGCTTTCTTT	CASSAYVAFF
TRBV6-6	TRBD1	.	TRBJ1-2	TGTGCCAGCAGGCCAGGACAGGGGAGCGACTATGGCTACACCTTC	CASRPGQGSDYGYTF
TRBV27	TRBD2	.	TRBJ2-3	TGTGCCACCTCAGGGGGACTAGCTAGCACAGATACGCAGTATTTT	CATSGGLASTDTQYF
TRBV9	.	once	TRBJ1-1	TGTGCCAGCAGCGGAACATTGAACACTGAAGCTTTCTTT	CASSGTLNTEAFF
TRBV2	TRBD1	once	TRBJ2-2	TGTGCCAGCAGGTTGGACAGGACCGGGGAGCTGTTTTTT	CASRLDRTGELFF
TRBV19	TRBD1	.	TRBJ1-1	TGTGCCAGTAGTATTGTTTTTGTCAGGGGGCAAGGAGCTTTCTTT	CASSIVFVRGQGAFF
TRBV18	TRBD1	.	TRBJ1-1	TGTGCCAGCTCACGACAGGGGTTTAACACTGAAGCTTTCTTT	CASSRQGFNTEAFF
TRBV4-1	.	few	TRBJ1-4	TGCGCCAGCAGCCAAGGGCGGTACAATGAAAAACTGTTTTTT	CASSQGRYNEKLFF
TRBV7-6	.	.	TRBJ2-2	TGTGCCAGCAGCTTAGTATCAGGGGCGAACACCGGGGAGCTGTTTTTT	CASSLVSGANTGELFF
TRBV5-4	TRBD2	.	TRBJ2-3	TGTGCCAGCAGCTTTATAGCGGGGGGGCAGTATTTT	CASSFIAGGQYF
TRBV6-1	TRBD1	once	TRBJ2-3	TGTGCCAGCAGTGATACGGACAGGGGCTCAGATACGCAGTATTTT	CASSDTDRGSDTQYF
TRBV5-1	TRBD1	.	TRBJ2-7	TGCGCCAGCAGTTTTACAGGGGGCCCCGAGGACGAGCAGTACTTC	CASSFTGGPEDEQYF
TRBV4-1	TRBD2	.	TRBJ2-1	TGCGCCAGCAGCCAAGTGGGCGGGGGGGCACAAGAGCAGTTCTTC	CASSQVGGGAQEQFF
TRBV9	TRBD1	.	TRBJ2-5	TGTGCCAGCAGCGTATTAGGGACAGGGAGCCAAGAGACCCAGTACTTC	CASSVLGTGSQETQYF
TRBV19	.	.	TRBJ1-1	TGTGCCAGTAGTATCGGGCGGGGGACTGAAGCTTTCTTT	CASSIGRGTEAFF
TRBV27	.	.	TRBJ1-1	TGTGCCAGCAGCGCGTACCAGGGGCCTGCTATTGTTTTCTTT	CASSAYQGPAIVFF
TRBV30	.	.	TRBJ1-5	TGTGCCTGGAGACCGACAGGCGGGGGGGACGCCCAGCATTTT	CAWRPTGGGDAQHF
TRBV13	TRBD2	.	TRBJ2-3	TGTGCCAGCAGCCTCCTGCGGGGGGGCCGCGGAGATACGCAGTATTTT	CASSLLRGGRGDTQYF